One and the same sample provided the 6 T cell receptor beta chains below, sequenced in a study of human T cells and chemical hapten exposure. MiXCR, run by TCRdb on the RACE reads, gives a single entry per CDR3 protein. The repertoire holds about 380,000 distinct CDR3 sequences, with about 4.4% as singletons. Time point given: patch test 1, 2 weeks after DPC sensitization. Treatment denoted: therapeutic diphenylcyclopropenone sensitization with weekly scalp DPC. Sequences were derived from whole blood, sampled in connection with sensitization to the hapten diphenylcyclopropenone (DPC). The receptors come from a woman in her forties or fifties with alopecia areata. Some clones in this sample may be carry-over from other donors' samples.

This clonotype was recorded many times. The V gene is TRBV5-1, the J gene TRBJ2-1, with D perhaps matching TRBD1 or TRBD2 (6 bases each). Trimming shortened V by 3 bases and J by 7 bases, and 20 bases separated the two germline ends. Germline V lookup: CDR1 SGHRS, CDR2 YFSETQ. The CDR3 extends over 16 amino acids. DNA of the CDR3: TGCGCCAGCAGCTGGTCTAGCGCTCAGGGGTATAATGAGCAGTTCTTC. Protein sequence: CASSWSSAQGYNEQFF.

The V call is TRBV28, the J call TRBJ2-5; D may correspond to TRBD1 or TRBD2 (5 bases each). Trimming left V 6 bases short and J 5 bases short, with 16 bases between. In germline, CDR1 is MDHEN, CDR2 SYDVKM. CDR3 size: 14 residues. Here the CDR3 DNA reads TGTGCCAGCAGCTGGGACGGCCCCCCGGAGACCCAGTACTTC. Amino acid sequence: CASSWDGPPETQYF.

The chain combines TRBV29-1 with TRBJ2-2; a weak D match, TRBD2 (5 bases). The CDR3 sequence is 12 residues long. Germline-derived CDR1 and CDR2 are SQVTM and ANQGSEA. V gave up 8 bases and J gave up 6 bases, with 13 bases separating them. CDR3 coding DNA: TGCAGCAGAAAGGACGGGGCCGGGGAGCTGTTTTTT. It is translated as CSRKDGAGELFF.

This clonotype was counted many times. This sequence joins TRBV6-6 and TRBJ1-5; D unresolved. Germline values: CDR1 MNHNY, CDR2 SVGAGI (reference sequence). Trimming removed 8 bases at V and 3 bases at J, with 14 bases between. This CDR3 has 14 residues. The CDR3 region is CASEGVQANQPQHF. CDR3 nucleotide sequence: TGTGCCAGCGAGGGCGTGCAGGCCAATCAGCCCCAGCATTTT.

This clonotype was counted only a few times. V usage is TRBV2 and J usage is TRBJ2-3; TRBD2 is a possible D gene (6 bases). This CDR3 contains 13 residues. The V gene's germline CDR1 is SNHLY and CDR2 FYNNEI. Trimming took 4 bases from V and 5 from J, leaving 10 bases between them. The CDR3 DNA follows: TGTGCCAGCAGTGGGAACGGGGGAGATACGCAGTATTTT. Protein sequence: CASSGNGGDTQYF.

This clonotype was counted ten times or more. The J gene is TRBJ2-7, the V gene TRBV18; TRBD2 matches 7 bases. Trimming removed 5 bases from V and 8 bases from J; junction bases left unmatched: 12. CDR1 is KGHSH and CDR2 is LQKENI in the germline V gene. The CDR3 is 14 amino acids. Written as DNA, the CDR3 is TGTGCCAGCTCAGGCCGGGACTACCCCTTCCAGCAGTACTTC. As protein: CASSGRDYPFQQYF.